The sequence of this T cell receptor (beta chain) was determined in a study of monozygotic twins with inflammatory bowel disease. Overall study results and limits: The authors note that differing immunosuppressive treatments may have added variability to patient repertoires. The inverse Simpson measure of TCRbeta diversity was lower in IBD patients than in healthy co-twins. Discordant twins had repertoire similarity that did not differ from that of concordant twins, possibly from limited power.

TCRdb reprocessed the 5' RACE reads and keeps a single row for each CDR3 protein, giving no DNA. The sample totals about 380,000 distinct CDR3 sequences. On this clonotype: Its specificity is not known.

This CDR3 contains 14 residues. The germline V gene encodes CDR1 SGHRS and CDR2 YFSETQ. The chain uses TRBV5-1 and TRBJ2-5; TCRdb designates TRBD1, a call that cannot be tested without DNA. Sequencing was performed on blood. This TCR came from a human donor with ulcerative colitis or Crohn's disease, or a healthy co-twin of an affected twin (not recorded which). The CDR3 loop reads CASSQGQAQETQYF.